Shown below are 29 T cell receptor beta chains from a single sample sequenced in a study of cytomegalovirus exposure and HLA in healthy donors. PCR was performed using 60 Vbeta and 13 Jbeta primers. Data came from immunoSEQ multiplex PCR; TCRdb stores just in-frame clones and leaves some out. The sample lists fewer than 200,000 clones; 82% were seen once. Sequencing was carried out using PBMCs. Source of these receptors: a woman younger than 30 in good health and CMV-seronegative.

The chain recombines TRBV5-1 with TRBJ2-5; 9 nucleotides agree with TRBD2. Germline CDR1 reads SGHRS; CDR2 reads YFSETQ. The CDR3 consists of 16 residues. J gave up 3 bases and V 0 bases, and 6 bases lay outside the gene matches. This CDR3 reads CASSLAVASGKETQYF. In DNA, the CDR3 is TGCGCCAGCAGCTTGGCCGTGGCTAGCGGGAAAGAGACCCAGTACTTC.

J is TRBJ2-1 and V is TRBV5-6; TRBD2 agrees at 10 bases. The germline CDR1 and CDR2 sequences are SGHDT and YYEEEE. Losses at the gene ends were 0 bases for V and 4 bases for J; bases not matched to a gene: 4. This CDR3 has 16 residues. The CDR3 loop reads CASSLGLAGAYNEQFF. CDR3 coding DNA: TGTGCCAGCAGCTTGGGGCTAGCGGGAGCGTACAATGAGCAGTTCTTC.

This chain joins TRBV13 and TRBJ2-1; TRBD1 aligns across 10 bases. CDR1 and CDR2 from the germline V gene are PRHDT and FYEKMQ (reference sequence). The CDR3 is 20 amino acids. V gave up 5 bases and J gave up 0 bases; unmatched junction bases: 16. The CDR3 protein is CASSRYRDRGASSSYNEQFF. Here the CDR3 DNA reads TGTGCCAGCAGCCGCTACCGGGACAGGGGCGCATCTAGCTCCTACAATGAGCAGTTCTTC.

This clone has just a few counts. The chain uses TRBV5-1 and TRBJ2-3, with 7 positions matching TRBD1. CDR1 SGHRS and CDR2 YFSETQ come from the germline V gene. V shed 4 bases, J shed 1 base, and the junction held 3 bases outside the gene matches. The CDR3 length is 14 residues. CDR3 residues: CASSPDRGTDTQYF. DNA for the CDR3: TGCGCCAGCAGCCCCGACAGGGGCACAGATACGCAGTATTTT.

The chain uses TRBV6-5 and TRBJ1-2; TRBD1 agrees at 10 bases. V lost 7 bases to trimming and J lost 4 bases; unmatched junction nucleotides: 6. CDR1 is MNHEY and CDR2 is SVGAGI in the germline V gene. The CDR3 has 14 amino acids. CDR3 nucleotide sequence: TGTGCCAGCACCCTGGGACAGGGGTCCTATGGCTACACCTTC. It codes for CASTLGQGSYGYTF.

This clone has just one count. The V call is TRBV25-1, the J call TRBJ2-5; tentative D call: TRBD1 (6 bases). Trimming took off 4 bases at V and 4 bases at J, with 13 bases between the two ends. Germline CDR1 and CDR2: MGHDK and SYGVNS. The CDR3 extends over 14 amino acids. CDR3 nucleotides: TGTGCCAGCAGTGTAACAGGGTTAGCAGAGACCCAGTACTTC. It yields the protein CASSVTGLAETQYF. Full variable domain (rest looked up from reference TRBV25-1 and TRBJ2-5): EADIYQTPRYLVIGTGKKITLECSQTMGHDKMYWYQQDPGMELHLIHYSYGVNSTEKGDLSSESTVSRIRTEHFPLTLESARPSHTSQYLCASSVTGLAETQYFGPGTRLLVL.

This clone was seen a single time. The chain couples TRBV10-3 to TRBJ2-2, with a possible D match to TRBD1 (5 bases). Germline V gene sequence: CDR1 ENHRY, CDR2 SYGVKD. Trimming shortened V by 4 bases and J by 1 base, and 13 bases separated the two germline ends. This CDR3 has 16 amino acids. The CDR3 sequence is CAISGGSRRNTGELFF. As DNA, the CDR3 is TGTGCCATCAGTGGGGGCAGCAGAAGGAACACCGGGGAGCTGTTTTTT.

This clone came up a few times. The rearrangement uses TRBV6-5 and TRBJ1-2; no reliable D call. Germline lookup yields CDR1 MNHEY and CDR2 SVGAGI. The germline V and J ends were trimmed by 6 bases and 0 bases, with 2 bases remaining between them. The CDR3 runs 11 residues. In DNA form, the CDR3 reads TGTGCCAGCAGCACTAACTATGGCTACACCTTC. Protein product: CASSTNYGYTF.

This chain uses TRBV7-9 with TRBJ1-2, with a weak D call TRBD1 (6 bases). Germline CDR1 SEHNR, CDR2 FQNEAQ (reference sequence). This CDR3 spans 15 amino acids. Between the trimmed V and J ends, which lost 5 bases and 5 bases, there was a span of 18 bases. This CDR3 reads CASSNTLGADYGYTF. The DNA of the CDR3 is TGTGCCAGCAGCAACACCCTGGGGGCGGATTATGGCTACACCTTC. The entire variable domain, with the rest obtained from reference TRBV7-9 and TRBJ1-2, is as follows: DTGVSQNPRHKITKRGQNVTFRCDPISEHNRLYWYRQTLGQGPEFLTYFQNEAQLEKSRLLSDRFSAERPKGSFSTLEIQRTEQGDSAMYLCASSNTLGADYGYTFGSGTRLTVV.

The CDR3 coding sequence is TGTGCCGCTGGGAAGACAGGCAGCACAGATACGCAGTATTTT. Translated: CAAGKTGSTDTQYF. The rearrangement uses TRBV30 and TRBJ2-3; tentative D call: TRBD1 (6 bases). V lost 8 bases and J 0 bases, leaving 15 bases between the germline ends. CDR1 is GTSNPN, CDR2 SVGIG, per germline (reference sequence). This CDR3 contains 14 residues.

The chain is built from TRBV7-2 and TRBJ2-2, with a tentative D call TRBD1 (5 bases). Germline values: CDR1 SGHTA, CDR2 FQGNSA. This CDR3 has 14 amino acids. The V and J ends lost 7 bases and 3 bases respectively, with 12 bases between them. The CDR3 region is CASTYQGYTGELFF. Written as DNA, the CDR3 is TGTGCCAGCACTTACCAGGGATACACCGGGGAGCTGTTTTTT.

In this sample, this clone turned up a few times. The rearrangement uses TRBV28 and TRBJ1-2; 7 bases line up with TRBD1. Unmatched junction bases numbered 15, after V lost 2 bases and J lost 3 bases. Per germline, CDR1 MDHEN and CDR2 SYDVKM. CDR3 size: 18 residues. The CDR3: CASSLVWAGGSGDYGYTF. CDR3 sequence (DNA): TGTGCCAGCAGTTTAGTATGGGCAGGGGGTAGTGGGGACTATGGCTACACCTTC.

V gene TRBV7-9 combines with J gene TRBJ2-7; TRBD1 aligns across 9 bases. The V gene end was trimmed by 1 base and the J gene end by 3 bases; junction bases not matched to a gene: 4. The CDR3 contains 15 residues. Germline V gene sequence: CDR1 SEHNR, CDR2 FQNEAQ (reference sequence). The CDR3 loop reads CASSLDRGPVYEQYF. CDR3 bases: TGTGCCAGCAGCTTAGACAGGGGGCCCGTCTACGAGCAGTACTTC.

The chain links TRBV29-1 to TRBJ2-2, with 7 bases aligning to TRBD1. CDR3 size: 17 residues. V dropped 0 bases and J dropped 8; count of bases not matched to a gene: 15. The germline CDR1 and CDR2 sequences are SQVTM and ANQGSEA. CDR3 amino acids: CSVEDREGAKLGGELFF. For the CDR3, the DNA is TGCAGCGTTGAAGATCGAGAGGGGGCTAAGTTAGGAGGGGAGCTGTTTTTT.

The V call is TRBV7-2, the J call TRBJ2-2; 8 bases match TRBD2. Germline V gene data show CDR1 as SGHTA and CDR2 as FQGNSA. This CDR3 is built from 18 residues. With V trimmed by 5 bases and J by 7 bases, 18 bases remained unmatched. CDR3 protein: CASSRGPSIAGRNGELFF. CDR3 nucleotide sequence: TGTGCCAGCAGCCGAGGTCCCTCTATAGCGGGAAGGAACGGGGAGCTGTTTTTT.

This clone was found a few times. The chain combines TRBV5-1 with TRBJ2-1; 8 bases are shared with TRBD2. The V gene's germline CDR1 is SGHRS and CDR2 YFSETQ. The CDR3 is 20 amino acids. The V and J ends lost 2 bases and 1 base, in that order; junction bases with no gene match: 17. The CDR3 protein is CASSFLASDGRVLSYNEQFF. The DNA for the CDR3 is TGCGCCAGCAGCTTCCTCGCCAGTGACGGGAGGGTCCTGTCCTACAATGAGCAGTTCTTC.

V and J are TRBV6-5 and TRBJ2-1; a possible D gene is TRBD2 (5 bases). Germline V lookup: CDR1 MNHEY, CDR2 SVGAGI. This CDR3 has 16 amino acids. V was trimmed by 0 bases and J by 8 bases, leaving 17 bases between them. The CDR3 bases are TGTGCCAGCAGTTACTCGCCATCCGCCGGGGTGGATGAGCAGTTCTTC. Translation: CASSYSPSAGVDEQFF.

J is TRBJ2-5 and V is TRBV7-9; 11 bases match TRBD2. From germline, CDR1 is SEHNR and CDR2 FQNEAQ (reference sequence). This CDR3 has 18 residues. Trimming cost V 5 bases and J 2 bases; bases outside gene matches: 13. The CDR3: CASSAPGLAAVGQETQYF. CDR3 coding DNA: TGTGCCAGCAGCGCACCGGGACTAGCGGCGGTGGGGCAAGAGACCCAGTACTTC.

DNA of the CDR3: TGTGCCTGGAGTGTAATCCAGGGGGCGCGGGAGCAGTACTTC. Translation gives CAWSVIQGAREQYF. The rearrangement uses TRBV30 and TRBJ2-7; 8 bases fit TRBD1. The CDR3 consists of 14 residues. CDR1 and CDR2 (germline): GTSNPN, SVGIG (reference sequence). The V and J ends lost 0 bases and 7 bases, in that order; junction bases with no gene match: 8.

The chain has TRBV7-2 and TRBJ1-5; D call uncertain. V was trimmed by 0 bases and J by 4 bases, leaving 4 bases between them. Germline V gene sequence: CDR1 SGHTA, CDR2 FQGNSA. The length of the CDR3 is 13 residues. CDR3 amino acids: CASSLATNQPQHF. In DNA, the CDR3 is TGTGCCAGCAGCTTAGCGACAAATCAGCCCCAGCATTTT.

V and J are TRBV5-8 and TRBJ1-5; perhaps TRBD1 as D (5 bases). CDR3 length: 15 residues. The V gene lost 1 base and the J gene lost 1 base, with 9 bases spanning the gap. CDR1 and CDR2 (germline): SGHTS, YDEGEE. The CDR3 region has the DNA TGTGCCAGCAGCTTGTACGGGGGGAGCAATCAGCCCCAGCATTTT. This gives the protein CASSLYGGSNQPQHF.

CDR3 sequence (DNA): TGTGCCAGCACCGCACTAGCGGAATACAATGAGCAGTTCTTC. It yields the protein CASTALAEYNEQFF. This rearrangement joins TRBV6-5 to TRBJ2-1; 8 bases are shared with TRBD2. V dropped 7 bases and J dropped 4; count of bases not matched to a gene: 6. This CDR3 is 14 amino acids long. Germline CDR1 and CDR2: MNHEY and SVGAGI.

This clone was observed once. The rearrangement joins TRBV28 to TRBJ2-5, with 7 bases aligning to TRBD2. Losses at the gene ends were 5 bases for V and 5 bases for J; bases not matched to a gene: 8. The CDR3 contains 14 residues. The germline V gene has CDR1 MDHEN and CDR2 SYDVKM. The CDR3 is CASSTRGLGETQYF. CDR3 bases: TGTGCCAGCAGTACCCGAGGACTAGGGGAGACCCAGTACTTC.

This sequence joins TRBV11-2 and TRBJ1-2; TRBD1 matches 10 bases. This CDR3 comprises 16 residues. Germline V gives CDR1 SGHAT, CDR2 FQNNGV. J gave up 4 bases and V 5 bases, and 10 bases lay outside the gene matches. The CDR3 here is CASSAPGGQGIYGYTF. The CDR3 region has the DNA TGTGCCAGCAGCGCCCCCGGGGGACAGGGGATCTATGGCTACACCTTC.

The chain uses TRBV11-2 and TRBJ2-3; D might be TRBD2 (5 bases). The CDR3 loop spans 12 amino acids. V gave up 5 bases and J gave up 6 bases, with 9 bases separating them. Germline V gene lookup returns CDR1 SGHAT and CDR2 FQNNGV. CDR3 DNA: TGTGCCAGCAGCAAGAGGGCGGATACGCAGTATTTT. Protein: CASSKRADTQYF.

The V gene is TRBV28, the J gene TRBJ2-1, with 10 nucleotides matching TRBD2. CDR3 size: 14 residues. Germline V gene data show CDR1 as MDHEN and CDR2 as SYDVKM. The V segment lost 6 bases and the J segment 8 bases; nucleotides outside the gene matches: 7. Written as DNA, the CDR3 is TGTGCCAGCAGAGGTAGCGGGAGGTTCTATGAGCAGTTCTTC. It specifies CASRGSGRFYEQFF.

Only a few counts were recorded for this clone. The gene calls are TRBV5-4 and TRBJ2-3, with a tentative D call TRBD2 (6 bases). CDR3 length: 14 residues. Trimming removed 4 bases at V and 4 bases at J, with 13 bases between. Germline V gene lookup returns CDR1 SGHNT and CDR2 YYREEE (reference sequence). The CDR3 bases are TGTGCCAGCAGCCACTATCGGGAGCCAGATACGCAGTATTTT. As protein: CASSHYREPDTQYF.

The rearrangement uses TRBV5-4 and TRBJ2-3; 12 bases are shared with TRBD1. CDR1 and CDR2 from the germline V gene are SGHNT and YYREEE (reference sequence). J lost 2 bases, V lost 4 bases, and 2 bases had no gene match. CDR3 length: 15 amino acids. CDR3 sequence (DNA): TGTGCCAGCAGCCAGGGACAGGGGGCCACAGATACGCAGTATTTT. It yields the protein CASSQGQGATDTQYF.

The chain employs TRBV30 and TRBJ2-3; D not resolved. Trimming removed 2 bases at V and 3 bases at J, with 3 bases between. CDR3 length equals 11 residues. CDR1 and CDR2 from the germline V gene are GTSNPN and SVGIG (reference sequence). The CDR3 region is CAWSPTDTQYF. For the CDR3, the DNA is TGTGCCTGGAGTCCGACAGATACGCAGTATTTT.